The 25 T cell receptor beta chains given below trace back to one sample, sequenced in a study of shared clonotypes between healthy human individuals. Using immunoSEQ multiplex PCR, the repertoire was profiled, and TCRdb retains in-frame clones only, with some absent. This table has over a million clones, approximately 80% appearing once. What was sequenced was memory CD4+ T cells from PBMCs. The sample's subset: CD45RA-negative fraction. These receptors all stem from a man aged 18 to 29 in good health. Some clones in this sample may be carry-over from other donors' samples.

This clone was detected only once. V is TRBV9 and J is TRBJ1-3; possible D gene TRBD1, 5 bases. Between the trimmed V and J ends, which lost 1 base and 4 bases, there was a span of 15 bases. CDR3 length equals 16 residues. Germline CDR1 reads SGDLS; CDR2 reads YYNGEE. The CDR3 nucleotides are TGTGCCAGCAGCGTACTAAACAGTGGGGCGGGAAACACCATATATTTT. Translating it yields CASSVLNSGAGNTIYF.

The genes are TRBV27 and TRBJ2-7; D is uncertain. The CDR3 is 16 residues long. V shed 3 bases and J shed 2 bases, with 17 bases lying between them. Germline CDR1 MNHEY, CDR2 SMNVEV (reference sequence). CDR3 DNA: TGTGCCAGCAGTTTCAAAATAGGGCGCCACCCCTACGAGCAGTACTTC. Translated: CASSFKIGRHPYEQYF.

This chain joins TRBV19 and TRBJ1-1, with 10 positions matching TRBD1. Germline V gene lookup returns CDR1 LNHDA and CDR2 SQIVND (reference sequence). With 7 bases clipped from V and 2 bases from J, the junction kept 7 bases outside the gene matches. The CDR3 length is 15 residues. The CDR3 region has the DNA TGTGCCAGTAAAGAGACAGGGGGCCTAAACACTGAAGCTTTCTTT. Protein: CASKETGGLNTEAFF. The variable domain in full, completed from reference TRBV19 and TRBJ1-1, reads DGGITQSPKYLFRKEGQNVTLSCEQNLNHDAMYWYRQDPGQGLRLIYYSQIVNDFQKGDIAEGYSVSREKKESFPLTVTSAQKNPTAFYLCASKETGGLNTEAFFGQGTRLTVV.

This chain uses TRBV5-1 with TRBJ2-2; unclear D gene. Trimming pared 0 bases from V and 4 bases from J, leaving 10 bases between. Looked up from germline, CDR1 is SGHRS and CDR2 is YFSETQ. The length of the CDR3 is 15 residues. The CDR3 region has the DNA TGCGCCAGCAGCTTGGCCGAGCGTCGCACCGGGGAGCTGTTTTTT. Its translation is CASSLAERRTGELFF.

V is TRBV5-1 and J is TRBJ1-2, with a tentative D call TRBD1 (6 bases). V dropped 3 bases and J dropped 1 base, with 10 bases sitting between them. Per the germline V gene, CDR1 is SGHRS and CDR2 is YFSETQ. The CDR3 is made up of 14 amino acids. The CDR3 DNA reads TGCGCCAGCAGCTCGGGACAAAGTAACTATGGCTACACCTTC. It codes for CASSSGQSNYGYTF.

The J gene is TRBJ2-1, the V gene TRBV6-6, with D hard to call. Germline loops: CDR1 MNHNY, CDR2 SVGAGI (reference sequence). CDR3 length: 13 amino acids. V was cut by 7 bases and J by 4 bases, with 11 bases left in between. CDR3 residues: CASNGQNYNEQFF. The CDR3 nucleotides are TGTGCCAGCAATGGCCAAAATTACAATGAGCAGTTCTTC.

This chain joins TRBV5-1 and TRBJ1-1, with D hard to call. V was cut by 1 base and J by 6 bases, with 13 bases left in between. The CDR3 totals 14 residues. From germline, CDR1 is SGHRS and CDR2 YFSETQ. The CDR3 DNA is TGCGCCAGCAGCTTGAATCAGGCCGGGGCTGAAGCTTTCTTT. Protein: CASSLNQAGAEAFF.

The chain has TRBV7-9 and TRBJ2-1; 8 nucleotides agree with TRBD2. CDR3 length: 15 amino acids. From germline, CDR1 is SEHNR and CDR2 FQNEAQ (reference sequence). Losses at the gene ends were 3 bases for V and 5 bases for J; bases not matched to a gene: 6. The CDR3 nucleotides read TGTGCCAGCAGCTTCTTTAGCGGGACCAACAATGAGCAGTTCTTC. It yields the protein CASSFFSGTNNEQFF.

This clone appeared once. The chain has TRBV30 and TRBJ2-5; possibly TRBD1 or TRBD2 for D (5 bases each). Germline V CDR1 and CDR2: GTSNPN, SVGIG (reference sequence). The CDR3 loop spans 14 amino acids. The V end was cut by 2 bases, the J end by 2 bases, with 12 bases between. The CDR3 spells CAWSRGRSQETQYF. The DNA for the CDR3 is TGTGCCTGGAGTCGGGGACGGTCTCAAGAGACCCAGTACTTC.

The chain employs TRBV5-6 and TRBJ1-3; 7 nucleotides match TRBD1. The CDR3 spans 14 residues. Trimming cost V 1 base and J 8 bases; bases outside gene matches: 6. CDR1 is SGHDT and CDR2 is YYEEEE in the germline V gene. As DNA, the CDR3 is TGTGCCAGCAGCTTGACAGGGGCGCGGGACACCATATATTTT. Protein: CASSLTGARDTIYF.

The V and J genes are TRBV5-4 and TRBJ2-5, with D possibly matching TRBD1 (6 bases). Germline V lookup: CDR1 SGHNT, CDR2 YYREEE (reference sequence). The ends were cut back, 0 bases at V and 0 bases at J, with 12 bases in the middle. This CDR3 spans 16 amino acids. In nucleotides, the CDR3 is TGTGCCAGCAGCTTGGGATCCGGGACAAACCAAGAGACCCAGTACTTC. Translation gives CASSLGSGTNQETQYF.

As concerns this clone: A much larger clone is a single base away; this may be a read error. The rearrangement uses TRBV5-4 and TRBJ2-1, with a weak D call TRBD1 (6 bases). V lost 0 bases, J lost 5 bases, and 9 bases lay in between. The CDR3 sequence is 14 residues long. Germline assignment: CDR1 SGHNT and CDR2 YYREEE (reference sequence). The CDR3, as DNA: TGTGCCAGCAGCTTGGGACAGGACAACAATGAGCAGTTCTTC. The encoded protein is CASSLGQDNNEQFF. Using reference TRBV5-4 and TRBJ2-1 for the parts outside the CDR3, the full variable domain is ETGVTQSPTHLIKTRGQQVTLRCSSQSGHNTVSWYQQALGQGPQFIFQYYREEENGRGNFPPRFSGLQFPNYSSELNVNALELDDSALYLCASSLGQDNNEQFFGPGTRLTVL.

There are many counts of this clone. This chain connects TRBV9 to TRBJ2-1; perhaps TRBD2 as D (6 bases). V shed 6 bases and J shed 2 bases, with 15 bases lying between them. The germline V gene has CDR1 SGDLS and CDR2 YYNGEE. This CDR3 contains 15 residues. The CDR3 spells CASTQSSAPYNEQFF. CDR3 bases: TGTGCCAGCACCCAGTCTAGCGCTCCCTACAATGAGCAGTTCTTC.

The V call is TRBV5-6, the J call TRBJ1-4, with a tentative D call TRBD1 (5 bases). V shed 3 bases and J shed 5 bases, with 17 bases lying between them. The CDR3 runs to 16 residues. CDR1 and CDR2 from the germline V gene are SGHDT and YYEEEE. The CDR3 loop reads CASSSRVSGRNEKLFF. CDR3 nucleotide sequence: TGTGCCAGCAGCTCCAGGGTCTCGGGGAGGAATGAAAAACTGTTTTTT.

As concerns this clone: The identical CDR3 is also encoded by other nucleotide sequences in the sample. The genes are TRBV9 and TRBJ1-1, with 8 bases lining up with TRBD1. The junction had 3 bases not matched to a gene; V was cut back by 4 bases and J by 1 base. Looked up from germline, CDR1 is SGDLS and CDR2 is YYNGEE. The CDR3 has 14 residues. This chain's CDR3 is CASSPTGANTEAFF. CDR3 nucleotide sequence: TGTGCCAGCAGCCCGACAGGGGCGAACACTGAAGCTTTCTTT. Combining the CDR3 with reference TRBV9 and TRBJ1-1 gives the whole variable domain DSGVTQTPKHLITATGQRVTLRCSPRSGDLSVYWYQQSLDQGLQFLIQYYNGEERAKGNILERFSAQQFPDLHSELNLSSLELGDSALYFCASSPTGANTEAFFGQGTRLTVV.

The rearrangement joins TRBV4-2 to TRBJ1-5; possible D gene TRBD1, 6 bases. V was pared by 4 bases and J by 6 bases, with 19 bases between. The CDR3 length is 16 residues. Germline V gives CDR1 LGHNA, CDR2 YNFKEQ. CDR3: CASSRGANRDSQPQHF. The CDR3 coding sequence is TGTGCCAGCAGCCGCGGGGCTAACAGGGATAGTCAGCCCCAGCATTTT.

The V and J genes are TRBV7-8 and TRBJ2-6; a weak D match, TRBD1 (6 bases). The CDR3 has 17 amino acids. Germline lookup yields CDR1 SGHVS and CDR2 FQNEAQ. Trimming took off 8 bases at V and 1 base at J, with 18 bases between the two ends. The CDR3 DNA reads as TGTGCCAGCTCATTTGGCAGGGGATGGTCTGGGGCCAACGTCCTGACTTTC. Residues: CASSFGRGWSGANVLTF.

V gene TRBV4-3 combines with J gene TRBJ2-3; TRBD2 matches at 7 bases. V lost 1 base and J lost 4; bases outside the gene matches: 2. This CDR3 contains 14 residues. The germline gives CDR1 LGHNA, CDR2 YSLEER. As DNA, the CDR3 is TGCGCCAGCAGCCAAGGCGGGGGTGCAGATACGCAGTATTTT. This codes for CASSQGGGADTQYF.

For the CDR3, the DNA is TGTGCCATCAGTAGACTAGCGGGAGGGAATGAGCAGTTCTTC. It specifies CAISRLAGGNEQFF. The V call is TRBV10-3, the J call TRBJ2-1, with 14 bases lining up with TRBD2. The CDR3 runs 14 residues. The trim removed 5 bases at V and 7 bases at J, leaving 1 base unmatched. Germline V gene sequence: CDR1 ENHRY, CDR2 SYGVKD.

The chain couples TRBV12-5 to TRBJ2-1; unclear D gene. The V and J ends lost 3 bases and 4 bases respectively, with 4 bases between them. The CDR3 loop spans 12 amino acids. Germline CDR1 reads LGHNT; CDR2 reads FRNRAP. This CDR3 reads CASGFGYNEQFF. The CDR3 region has the DNA TGTGCTAGTGGTTTTGGGTACAATGAGCAGTTCTTC.

The gene calls are TRBV15 and TRBJ2-2; TRBD1 matches 8 bases. Germline V gives CDR1 LNHNV, CDR2 YYDKDF (reference sequence). This CDR3 comprises 15 residues. V lost 4 bases to trimming and J lost 2 bases; unmatched junction nucleotides: 3. In DNA form, the CDR3 reads TGTGCCACCAGCACGACAGGGGTTAACACCGGGGAGCTGTTTTTT. Translation: CATSTTGVNTGELFF.

The chain has TRBV5-1 and TRBJ1-2, with D maybe TRBD1 (6 bases). The V end was cut by 3 bases, the J end by 0 bases, with 12 bases between. This CDR3 comprises 15 residues. CDR1 and CDR2 from the germline V gene are SGHRS and YFSETQ. CDR3 DNA: TGCGCCAGCAGCTACTCGGGGGCTACTAACTATGGCTACACCTTC. It yields the protein CASSYSGATNYGYTF.

The chain combines TRBV18 with TRBJ1-5, with D uncertain. From germline, CDR1 is KGHSH and CDR2 LQKENI. V was cut by 2 bases and J by 9 bases, with 14 bases left in between. The CDR3 is 14 residues long. Written as DNA, the CDR3 is TGTGCCAGCTCACCATCAGGTGGCTTCCCGCCCCAGCATTTT. Encoded protein: CASSPSGGFPPQHF.

In this sample, this clone turned up once. The V gene is TRBV4-3, the J gene TRBJ2-3, with 7 nucleotides matching TRBD2. The CDR3 is made up of 16 amino acids. Germline loops: CDR1 LGHNA, CDR2 YSLEER. The trim removed 1 base at V and 2 bases at J, leaving 6 bases unmatched. CDR3 region: CASSQVLAGDTDTQYF. In DNA, the CDR3 is TGCGCCAGCAGCCAAGTGTTAGCGGGCGACACAGATACGCAGTATTTT.

This clone showed up just a few times. The chain combines TRBV5-6 with TRBJ2-3; D gene unclear. The V gene lost 3 bases and the J gene lost 0 bases, with 11 bases spanning the gap. The germline CDR1 and CDR2 sequences are SGHDT and YYEEEE. CDR3 length: 15 residues. CDR3 sequence reads: CASSSDPTSTDTQYF. The CDR3 DNA reads as TGTGCCAGCAGCTCGGACCCAACTAGCACAGATACGCAGTATTTT.